Listed here are 27 T cell receptor beta chains from one sample, sequenced in a study of blood T cell repertoires in COVID-19. Sequenced by immunoSEQ multiplex PCR; TCRdb stores in-frame clones only, minus some. This sample has roughly 290,000 clones; about 90% occur once, and the top ten carry roughly 7.1%. Sequenced material: peripheral blood. The receptor source for this set is a woman between 50 and 59 years old who had recovered from COVID-19.

V gene TRBV6-2 or TRBV6-3 combines with J gene TRBJ2-1; D might be TRBD2 (5 bases). The germline V gene has CDR1 MNHEY and CDR2 SVGEGT. With 5 bases removed from V and 7 bases from J, the gap between germline ends came to 12 bases. The CDR3 consists of 13 residues. The CDR3 sequence is CASSVFRGNEQFF. In DNA form, the CDR3 reads TGTGCCAGCAGTGTCTTTCGCGGGAATGAGCAGTTCTTC.

The CDR3 protein is CASSQDLGPSVYNEQFF. CDR3 DNA: TGTGCCAGCAGCCAAGATCTTGGGCCTAGCGTCTACAATGAGCAGTTCTTC. J is TRBJ2-1 and V is TRBV3-1 (or the pseudogene TRBV3-2), with D tentatively TRBD2 (6 bases). This CDR3 has 17 residues. CDR1 is LGHDT, CDR2 YNNKEL, per germline (reference sequence). V dropped 0 bases and J dropped 3 bases, with 15 bases sitting between them.

The sample holds one count of this clone. V gene TRBV4-3 combines with J gene TRBJ2-3; 8 bases map to TRBD2. The CDR3 covers 16 residues. CDR1 and CDR2 (germline): LGHNA, YSLEER. Germline trimming cut 0 bases from V and 6 bases from J; bases unmatched to any gene: 8. In nucleotides, the CDR3 is TGCGCCAGCAGCCAAGATACGGGGGGGCCTGGCGATACGCAGTATTTT. Residues: CASSQDTGGPGDTQYF.

The chain employs TRBV30 and TRBJ2-2; TRBD2 matches at 9 bases. V lost 1 base and J lost 4; bases outside the gene matches: 4. Germline CDR1 is GTSNPN and CDR2 is SVGIG (reference sequence). The CDR3 is 15 residues long. The CDR3: CAWSGAGGPTGELFF. The DNA for the CDR3 is TGTGCCTGGAGTGGAGCGGGGGGTCCCACCGGGGAGCTGTTTTTT.

There are a few counts of this clone. The chain couples TRBV6-5 to TRBJ2-1; D gene ambiguous. Trimming cost V 8 bases and J 6 bases, with 11 bases left between them. Germline V CDR1 and CDR2: MNHEY, SVGAGI. The CDR3 runs 12 residues. The CDR3 DNA reads TGTGCCAGCTATCGTCCCGGCAATGAGCAGTTCTTC. This gives the protein CASYRPGNEQFF.

Turning to this clone: At one boundary the junction diverges from the germline segment, which might be a read error. This chain connects TRBV7-7 to TRBJ1-1, with D unclear. Germline V gives CDR1 SSHAT, CDR2 FNYEAQ (reference sequence). The CDR3 covers 13 residues. The CDR3 coding sequence is TGTGCTAGCAGCAAGGACTCGAACACTGAAGCTTTCTTT. Translated, it gives CASSKDSNTEAFF.

The V gene is TRBV28, the J gene TRBJ2-7; TRBD2 might be the D (6 bases). Germline V gene lookup returns CDR1 MDHEN and CDR2 SYDVKM. Trimming took 3 bases from V and 7 from J, leaving 13 bases between them. There are 13 residues in the CDR3. The CDR3 region has the DNA TGTGCCAGCAGTTTGGTTCGGGCGGGGGAGCAGTACTTC. Protein product: CASSLVRAGEQYF. Combining the CDR3 with reference TRBV28 and TRBJ2-7 gives the whole variable domain DVKVTQSSRYLVKRTGEKVFLECVQDMDHENMFWYRQDPGLGLRLIYFSYDVKMKEKGDIPEGYSVSREKKERFSLILESASTNQTSMYLCASSLVRAGEQYFGPGTRLTVT.

The V gene is TRBV27, the J gene TRBJ1-5; no reliable D call. Per germline, CDR1 MNHEY and CDR2 SMNVEV (reference sequence). Trimming stripped 3 bases from V and 7 bases from J, with 13 bases between. The CDR3 has 14 residues. The CDR3 here is CASSFGDVSQPQHF. The CDR3 nucleotides are TGTGCCAGCAGTTTCGGGGATGTCAGCCAGCCCCAGCATTTT.

The chain links TRBV7-2 to TRBJ2-7; a possible D gene is TRBD1 (7 bases). The CDR3 is 13 residues long. V lost 1 base, J lost 12 bases, and 16 bases lay in between. CDR1 and CDR2 (germline): SGHTA, FQGNSA. This CDR3 reads CASSLGGQGGLYF. The CDR3 nucleotides read TGTGCCAGCAGCTTAGGCGGGCAGGGGGGTTTGTACTTC.

This chain joins TRBV7-2 and TRBJ2-3, with D possibly matching TRBD2 (6 bases). The germline gives CDR1 SGHTA, CDR2 FQGNSA. CDR3 length equals 13 residues. V lost 0 bases and J lost 5, with 6 bases in between. In DNA form, the CDR3 reads TGTGCCAGCAGCTTAGCGCGGGGAGATACGCAGTATTTT. As protein: CASSLARGDTQYF.

This chain's CDR3 is CASNRGVNTGELFF. DNA of the CDR3: TGTGCCAGCAATCGGGGGGTAAACACCGGGGAGCTGTTTTTT. The chain combines TRBV11-2 with TRBJ2-2; 7 positions match TRBD2. Germline-derived CDR1 and CDR2 are SGHAT and FQNNGV. V was clipped by 7 bases and J by 2 bases; unmatched bases: 4. The CDR3 consists of 14 residues. The variable domain in full, with the rest retrieved from reference TRBV11-2 and TRBJ2-2, is EAGVAQSPRYKIIEKRQSVAFWCNPISGHATLYWYQQILGQGPKLLIQFQNNGVVDDSQLPKDRFSAERLKGVDSTLKIQPAKLEDSAVYLCASNRGVNTGELFFGEGSRLTVL.

Remarks on this clone: This CDR3 is also generated by other DNA sequences in the sample. V gene TRBV5-1 combines with J gene TRBJ1-1; D gene ambiguous. Looked up from germline, CDR1 is SGHRS and CDR2 is YFSETQ. This CDR3 comprises 14 residues. The germline V and J ends were trimmed by 0 bases and 3 bases, with 9 bases remaining between them. CDR3 sequence: CASSLGGRDTEAFF. The DNA of the CDR3 is TGCGCCAGCAGCTTGGGAGGGCGGGACACTGAAGCTTTCTTT.

This chain uses TRBV5-1 with TRBJ2-1; the match to TRBD1 covers 9 bases. CDR3 length: 14 amino acids. V was clipped by 4 bases and J by 9 bases; unmatched bases: 8. Germline CDR1 is SGHRS and CDR2 is YFSETQ. The CDR3 DNA reads TGCGCCAGCAGCAGAGACAGGGGGTTGGGTGAGCAGTTCTTC. As protein: CASSRDRGLGEQFF.

In its sample, this clone was seen once. The chain employs TRBV19 and TRBJ2-3; tentatively, D is TRBD2 (7 bases). Germline CDR1 reads LNHDA; CDR2 reads SQIVND (reference sequence). The V end was cut by 11 bases, the J end by 3 bases, with 30 bases between. The CDR3 is made up of 18 amino acids. The CDR3 nucleotides read TGTGCCCGCACTAGGGGGGGGTGGGTCCCTAGGGGGACAGATACGCAGTATTTT. Encoded protein: CARTRGGWVPRGTDTQYF.

This sequence joins TRBV11-2 and TRBJ2-6, with D possibly matching TRBD2 (5 bases). CDR1 SGHAT and CDR2 FQNNGV come from the germline V gene. The V and J ends lost 5 bases and 2 bases respectively, with 13 bases between them. CDR3 length: 16 amino acids. CDR3 loop: CASSENLAPGANVLTF. CDR3 nucleotides: TGTGCCAGCAGCGAAAATCTAGCCCCTGGGGCCAACGTCCTGACTTTC.

This clone was seen more than once but under ten times. The rearrangement uses TRBV19 and TRBJ1-5, with D possibly being TRBD1 (6 bases). CDR1 is LNHDA and CDR2 is SQIVND in the germline V gene (reference sequence). The V end lost 6 bases, the J end lost 5 bases, and 14 bases lay between the germline ends. There are 14 residues in the CDR3. The CDR3 DNA reads TGTGCCAGTAGACCTACAGGGCCGGATCAGCCCCAGCATTTT. Translation gives CASRPTGPDQPQHF.

The V and J genes are TRBV7-8 and TRBJ1-3; the match to TRBD1 covers 7 bases. Germline CDR1 SGHVS, CDR2 FQNEAQ. The CDR3 contains 16 residues. Losses at the gene ends were 4 bases for V and 1 base for J; bases not matched to a gene: 7. Here the CDR3 reads CASSSRQGNSGNTIYF. CDR3 sequence (DNA): TGTGCCAGCAGCTCTAGACAGGGAAATTCTGGAAACACCATATATTTT.

This chain links TRBV5-5 with TRBJ1-5, with 7 bases identical to TRBD1. The junction had 4 bases not matched to a gene; V was cut back by 5 bases and J by 2 bases. CDR3 length equals 14 residues. Looked up from germline, CDR1 is SGHKS and CDR2 is YYEKEE (reference sequence). CDR3 region: CASSAGTGNQPQHF. The CDR3 DNA reads as TGTGCCAGCAGTGCCGGGACAGGCAATCAGCCCCAGCATTTT.

The chain has TRBV5-6 and TRBJ2-1; TRBD2 might be the D (5 bases). The V gene's germline CDR1 is SGHDT and CDR2 YYEEEE. The V gene lost 2 bases and the J gene lost 8 bases, with 14 bases spanning the gap. This CDR3 comprises 14 residues. DNA for the CDR3: TGTGCCAGCAGCTTCCTGGGGTTGGAGGATGAGCAGTTCTTC. Protein: CASSFLGLEDEQFF.

The genes are TRBV7-9 and TRBJ2-3; D possibly corresponds to TRBD2 (5 bases). Looked up from germline, CDR1 is SEHNR and CDR2 is FQNEAQ (reference sequence). CDR3 length equals 14 residues. The ends were cut back, 3 bases at V and 7 bases at J, with 14 bases in the middle. The CDR3 spells CASSFLGLFHTQYF. Written as DNA, the CDR3 is TGTGCCAGCAGCTTCCTTGGACTTTTCCATACGCAGTATTTT.

The chain couples TRBV29-1 to TRBJ2-5, with 11 bases fitting TRBD2. Germline CDR1 SQVTM, CDR2 ANQGSEA. With V trimmed by 4 bases and J by 9 bases, 4 bases remained unmatched. The CDR3 runs 12 residues. The CDR3 loop reads CSVVSSGGPQYF. The DNA for the CDR3 is TGCAGCGTTGTGTCTAGCGGGGGGCCCCAGTACTTC.

This chain connects TRBV7-8 to TRBJ1-2; D is possibly TRBD1 (5 bases). The germline V and J ends were trimmed by 5 bases and 8 bases, with 24 bases remaining between them. The length of the CDR3 is 16 residues. CDR1 and CDR2 from the germline V gene are SGHVS and FQNEAQ. The chain's CDR3 is CASSPFRVGGVEGYTF. CDR3 DNA: TGTGCCAGCAGCCCCTTTAGGGTGGGAGGGGTAGAAGGCTACACCTTC.

V is TRBV28 and J is TRBJ2-1; perhaps TRBD2 as D (5 bases). This CDR3 is built from 15 residues. Germline V lookup: CDR1 MDHEN, CDR2 SYDVKM. The V and J ends lost 1 base and 4 bases respectively, with 11 bases between them. CDR3 region: CASSLSRGYYNEQFF. DNA of the CDR3: TGTGCCAGCAGTTTATCCCGCGGGTATTACAATGAGCAGTTCTTC. Variable domain in full (rest from reference TRBV28 and TRBJ2-1): DVKVTQSSRYLVKRTGEKVFLECVQDMDHENMFWYRQDPGLGLRLIYFSYDVKMKEKGDIPEGYSVSREKKERFSLILESASTNQTSMYLCASSLSRGYYNEQFFGPGTRLTVL.

The V and J genes are TRBV7-2 and TRBJ2-3, with D maybe TRBD2 (6 bases). Germline CDR1 reads SGHTA; CDR2 reads FQGNSA. The CDR3 consists of 13 residues. Trimming left V 4 bases short and J 9 bases short, with 14 bases between. CDR3: CASSSILEGTQYF. The CDR3 DNA reads TGTGCCAGCAGCTCCATCTTGGAGGGGACGCAGTATTTT.

The rearrangement joins TRBV2 to TRBJ2-3; maybe TRBD1 (5 bases). Germline V lookup: CDR1 SNHLY, CDR2 FYNNEI. Trimming removed 6 bases from V and 6 bases from J, with 22 bases in between. The CDR3 runs 16 residues. This CDR3 reads CASSAAWGRGMDTQYF. The DNA for the CDR3 is TGTGCCAGCAGCGCAGCGTGGGGCCGAGGTATGGATACGCAGTATTTT.

The chain couples TRBV28 to TRBJ1-2; 7 bases align to TRBD1. The CDR3 runs to 16 residues. V lost 8 bases to trimming and J lost 3 bases; unmatched junction nucleotides: 15. Germline V lookup: CDR1 MDHEN, CDR2 SYDVKM. The CDR3 loop is CASHDGDRQGHYGYTF. The DNA for the CDR3 is TGTGCCAGCCACGACGGAGACAGACAGGGTCACTATGGCTACACCTTC.

This chain connects TRBV7-9 to TRBJ1-6; D is unresolved. Germline values: CDR1 SEHNR, CDR2 FQNEAQ (reference sequence). There are 15 residues in the CDR3. V was shortened by 0 bases and J by 10 bases, with 13 bases between the two germline ends. CDR3 in amino acids: CASSLALGEGSPLHF. The DNA of the CDR3 is TGTGCCAGCAGCTTAGCCCTTGGGGAGGGATCACCCCTCCACTTT.